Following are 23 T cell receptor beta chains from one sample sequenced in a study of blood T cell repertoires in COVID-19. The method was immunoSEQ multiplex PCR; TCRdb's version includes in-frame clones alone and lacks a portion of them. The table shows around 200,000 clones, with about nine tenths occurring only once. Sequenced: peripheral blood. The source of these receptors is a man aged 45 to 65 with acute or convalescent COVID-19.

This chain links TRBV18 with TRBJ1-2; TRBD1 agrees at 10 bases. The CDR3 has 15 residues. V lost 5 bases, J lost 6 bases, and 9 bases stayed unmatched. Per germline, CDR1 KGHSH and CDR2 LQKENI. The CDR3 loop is CASSSDRGALNGYTF. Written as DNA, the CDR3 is TGTGCCAGCTCATCGGACAGGGGGGCATTGAATGGCTACACCTTC.

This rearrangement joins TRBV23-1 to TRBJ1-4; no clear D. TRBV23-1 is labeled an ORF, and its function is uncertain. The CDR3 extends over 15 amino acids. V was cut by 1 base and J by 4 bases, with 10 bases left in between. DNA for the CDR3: TGCGCCAGCAGTCAATTCATCGACTTTAATGAAAAACTGTTTTTT. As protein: CASSQFIDFNEKLFF.

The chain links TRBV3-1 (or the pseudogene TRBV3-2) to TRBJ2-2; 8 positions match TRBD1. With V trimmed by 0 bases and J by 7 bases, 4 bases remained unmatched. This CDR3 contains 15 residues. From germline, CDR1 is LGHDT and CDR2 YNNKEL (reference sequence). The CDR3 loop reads CASSQDRTGFGELFF. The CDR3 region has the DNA TGTGCCAGCAGCCAAGATCGGACAGGGTTCGGGGAGCTGTTTTTT.

The CDR3 DNA reads as TGCGCCAGCAGCTTGTTGGGGGACAGCTCCTACAATGAGCAGTTCTTC. This codes for CASSLLGDSSYNEQFF. This sequence joins TRBV5-1 and TRBJ2-1; TRBD1 matches 7 bases. After removal of 1 base from V and 0 bases from J, the junction contained 4 bases not matched to a gene. The CDR3 is 16 amino acids. The germline V gene has CDR1 SGHRS and CDR2 YFSETQ.

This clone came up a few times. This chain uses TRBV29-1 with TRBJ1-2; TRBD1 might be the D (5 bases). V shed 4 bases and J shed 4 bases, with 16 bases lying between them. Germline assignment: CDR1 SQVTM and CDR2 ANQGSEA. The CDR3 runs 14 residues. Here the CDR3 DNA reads TGCAGCGTTGGAACAGGTTTTGGCACCTATGGCTACACCTTC. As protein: CSVGTGFGTYGYTF.

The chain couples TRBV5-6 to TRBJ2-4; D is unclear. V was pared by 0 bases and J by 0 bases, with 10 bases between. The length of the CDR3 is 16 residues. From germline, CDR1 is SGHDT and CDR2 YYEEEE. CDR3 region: CASSLAVRIAKNIQYF. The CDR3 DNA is TGTGCCAGCAGCTTGGCTGTGAGGATAGCCAAAAACATTCAGTACTTC.

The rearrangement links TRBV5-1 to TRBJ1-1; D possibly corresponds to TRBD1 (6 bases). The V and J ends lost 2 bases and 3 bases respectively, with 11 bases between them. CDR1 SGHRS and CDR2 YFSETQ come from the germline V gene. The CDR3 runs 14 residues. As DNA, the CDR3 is TGCGCCAGCAGCTTTTCAGGGGTGCACACTGAAGCTTTCTTT. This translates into CASSFSGVHTEAFF.

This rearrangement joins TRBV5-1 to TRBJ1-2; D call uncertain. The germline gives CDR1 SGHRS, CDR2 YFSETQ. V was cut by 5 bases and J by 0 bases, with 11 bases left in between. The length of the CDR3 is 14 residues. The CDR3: CASSPLGTNYGYTF. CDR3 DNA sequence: TGCGCCAGCAGTCCACTCGGTACTAACTATGGCTACACCTTC.

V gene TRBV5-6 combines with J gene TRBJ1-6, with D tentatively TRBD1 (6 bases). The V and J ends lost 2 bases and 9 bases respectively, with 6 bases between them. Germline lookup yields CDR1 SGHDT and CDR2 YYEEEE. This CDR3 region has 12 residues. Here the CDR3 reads CASSLGGSPLHF. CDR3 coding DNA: TGTGCCAGCAGCTTAGGGGGTTCACCCCTCCACTTT.

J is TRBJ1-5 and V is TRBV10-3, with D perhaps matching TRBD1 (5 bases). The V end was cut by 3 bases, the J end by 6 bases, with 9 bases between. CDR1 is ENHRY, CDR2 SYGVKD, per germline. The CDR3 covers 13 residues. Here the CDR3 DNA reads TGTGCCATCAGTGAAGGGGAAGTTCAGCCCCAGCATTTT. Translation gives CAISEGEVQPQHF.

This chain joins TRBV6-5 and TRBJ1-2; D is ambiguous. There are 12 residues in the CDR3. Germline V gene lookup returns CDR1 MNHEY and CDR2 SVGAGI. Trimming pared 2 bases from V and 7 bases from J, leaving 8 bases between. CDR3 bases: TGTGCCAGCAGTTACGCGGGGTCTGGCTACACCTTC. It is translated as CASSYAGSGYTF.

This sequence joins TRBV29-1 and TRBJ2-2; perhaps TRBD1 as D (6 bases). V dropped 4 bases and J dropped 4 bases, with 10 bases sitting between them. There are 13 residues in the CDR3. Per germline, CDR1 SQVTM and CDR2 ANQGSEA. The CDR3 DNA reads TGCAGCGTTGGGACAGTGCGCACCGGGGAGCTGTTTTTT. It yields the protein CSVGTVRTGELFF.

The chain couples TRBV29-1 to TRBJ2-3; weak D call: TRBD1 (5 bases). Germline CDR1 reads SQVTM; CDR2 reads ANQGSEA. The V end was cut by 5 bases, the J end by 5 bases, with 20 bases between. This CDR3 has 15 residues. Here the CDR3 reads CSVQPRSQGRDTQYF. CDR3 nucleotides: TGCAGCGTTCAACCAAGGTCGCAGGGAAGAGATACGCAGTATTTT.

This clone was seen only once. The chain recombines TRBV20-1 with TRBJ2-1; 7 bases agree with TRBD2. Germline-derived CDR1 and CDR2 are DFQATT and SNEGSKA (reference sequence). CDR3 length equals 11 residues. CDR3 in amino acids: CVWGGYNEQFF. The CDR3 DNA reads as TGCGTCTGGGGGGGTTACAATGAGCAGTTCTTC.

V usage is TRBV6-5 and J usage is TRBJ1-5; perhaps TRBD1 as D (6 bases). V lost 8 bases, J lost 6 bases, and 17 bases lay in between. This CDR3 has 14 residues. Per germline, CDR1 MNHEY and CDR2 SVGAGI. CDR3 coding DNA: TGTGCCAGCGCTCTAGAAAGGGGGGGTCAGCCCCAGCATTTT. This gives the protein CASALERGGQPQHF.

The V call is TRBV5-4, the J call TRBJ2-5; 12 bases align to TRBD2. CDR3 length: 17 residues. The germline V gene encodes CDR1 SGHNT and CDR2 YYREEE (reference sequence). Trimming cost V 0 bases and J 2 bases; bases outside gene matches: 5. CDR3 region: CASSLGGTSGLQETQYF. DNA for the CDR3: TGTGCCAGCAGCTTGGGAGGGACTAGCGGGCTTCAAGAGACCCAGTACTTC.

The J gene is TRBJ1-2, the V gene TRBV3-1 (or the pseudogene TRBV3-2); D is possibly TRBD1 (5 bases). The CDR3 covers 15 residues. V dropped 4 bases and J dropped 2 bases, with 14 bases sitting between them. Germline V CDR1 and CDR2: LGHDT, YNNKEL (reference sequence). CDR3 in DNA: TGTGCCAGCAGCCGGTCGGAGGGGCGGAACTATGGCTACACCTTC. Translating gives CASSRSEGRNYGYTF.

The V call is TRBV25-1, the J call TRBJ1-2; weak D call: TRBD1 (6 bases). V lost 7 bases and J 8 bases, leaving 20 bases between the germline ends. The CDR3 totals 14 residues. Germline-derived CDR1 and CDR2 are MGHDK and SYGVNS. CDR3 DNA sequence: TGTGCCAGCATGACCGGGGGGCCTTTCGGGGGCTACACCTTC. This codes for CASMTGGPFGGYTF.

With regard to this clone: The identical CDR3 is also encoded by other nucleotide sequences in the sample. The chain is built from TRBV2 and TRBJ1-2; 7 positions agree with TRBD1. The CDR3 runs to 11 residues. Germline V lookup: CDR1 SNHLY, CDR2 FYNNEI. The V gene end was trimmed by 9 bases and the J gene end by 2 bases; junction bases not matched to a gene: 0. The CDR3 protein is CARQGNYGYTF. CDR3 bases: TGTGCCAGACAGGGGAACTATGGCTACACCTTC. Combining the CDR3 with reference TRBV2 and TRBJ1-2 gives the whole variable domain EPEVTQTPSHQVTQMGQEVILRCVPISNHLYFYWYRQILGQKVEFLVSFYNNEISEKSEIFDDQFSVERPDGSNFTLKIRSTKLEDSAMYFCARQGNYGYTFGSGTRLTVV.

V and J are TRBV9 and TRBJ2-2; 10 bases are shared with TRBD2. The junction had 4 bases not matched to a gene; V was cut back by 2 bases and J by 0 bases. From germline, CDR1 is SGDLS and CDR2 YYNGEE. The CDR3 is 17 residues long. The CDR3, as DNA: TGTGCCAGCAGCGTCCTAGCGGGGGACCCGAACACCGGGGAGCTGTTTTTT. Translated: CASSVLAGDPNTGELFF. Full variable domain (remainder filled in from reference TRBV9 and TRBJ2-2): DSGVTQTPKHLITATGQRVTLRCSPRSGDLSVYWYQQSLDQGLQFLIQYYNGEERAKGNILERFSAQQFPDLHSELNLSSLELGDSALYFCASSVLAGDPNTGELFFGEGSRLTVL.

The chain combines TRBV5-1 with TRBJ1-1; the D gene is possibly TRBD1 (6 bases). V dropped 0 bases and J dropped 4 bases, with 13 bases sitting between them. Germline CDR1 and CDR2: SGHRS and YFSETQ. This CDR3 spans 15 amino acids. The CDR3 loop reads CASSLAWGRGTEAFF. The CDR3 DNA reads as TGCGCCAGCAGCTTGGCCTGGGGGCGCGGCACTGAAGCTTTCTTT.

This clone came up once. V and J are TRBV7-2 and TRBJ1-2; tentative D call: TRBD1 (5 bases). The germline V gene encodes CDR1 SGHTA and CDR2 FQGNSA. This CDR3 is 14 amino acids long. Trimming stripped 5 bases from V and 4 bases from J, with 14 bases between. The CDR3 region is CASSPETDLYGYTF. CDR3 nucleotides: TGTGCCAGCAGCCCCGAGACAGACCTCTATGGCTACACCTTC.

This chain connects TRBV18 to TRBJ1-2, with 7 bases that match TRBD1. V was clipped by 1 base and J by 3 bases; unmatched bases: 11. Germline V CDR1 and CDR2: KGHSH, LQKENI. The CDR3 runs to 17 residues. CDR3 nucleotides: TGTGCCAGCTCACCACAATCGCCGACAGGGCAATACTATGGCTACACCTTC. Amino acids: CASSPQSPTGQYYGYTF.